This T cell receptor (beta chain) was sequenced for a study of blood T cell repertoires in COVID-19. Study-wide background: Both acute and convalescent COVID-19 samples were obtained from the United States, Italy and Spain. PBMCs, B-cell-depleted T cells, or T cells were the source of the cDNA or gDNA that made up the material.

Looked up from germline, CDR1 is LNHDA and CDR2 is SQIVND (reference sequence). The junction had 5 bases not matched to a gene; V was cut back by 4 bases and J by 0 bases. This CDR3 comprises 17 residues. Original handling: Estimated nucleated cell counts came from reference gene primer amplification. Generated by immunoSEQ multiplex PCR, the TCRdb table keeps only in-frame clones and is missing some. The V and J calls and clone size were taken over from that table, and D and trimming were inferred from the DNA. In the table there are over 200,000 clones, about 73% of which are singletons. The TCR sequence derives from a woman at least 80 years old with acute or convalescent COVID-19. The V gene is TRBV19, the J gene TRBJ2-6, with 8 bases fitting TRBD1. The sample comprised peripheral blood. The CDR3 region is CASSTAGGISGANVLTF. The CDR3, as DNA: TGTGCCAGTAGTACGGCAGGGGGCATCTCTGGGGCCAACGTCCTGACTTTC.